This is a list of T cell receptor beta chains from one sample in a study of long-term antiretroviral therapy in people with HIV. Clones were sequenced by immunoSEQ multiplex PCR, and TCRdb holds only the in-frame ones, with some missing. The sample lists 13,000 to 15,000 clones, 75% to 85% seen once, with less than 9.5% in the top ten. The starting material was unsorted PBMCs, obtained 0.4 years after starting antiretroviral therapy. Receptors originate from a man younger than 40 with HIV. Both conserved end residues are part of each CDR3. A D gene is named only where the DNA matches it firmly. The size field is filled for only some rows; it gives once, few, many or a size class.

j_call clone_size v_call d_call cdr3_aa cdr3_nt
TRBJ2-5 - TRBV2 - CASRGRVQETQYF TGTGCCAGCAGAGGTCGGGTCCAAGAGACCCAGTACTTC
TRBJ2-2 once TRBV30 - CAWSVLGAGELFF TGTGCCTGGAGTGTACTAGGGGCCGGGGAGCTGTTTTTT
TRBJ2-1 few TRBV29-1 - CSVDSLTSYNEQFF TGCAGCGTTGACTCACTTACCAGCTACAATGAGCAGTTCTTC
TRBJ2-1 - TRBV27 TRBD1 CASSPGQGVSYNEQFF TGTGCCAGCAGTCCGGGACAGGGCGTCTCCTACAATGAGCAGTTCTTC
TRBJ2-5 - TRBV25-1 - CASSESPQETQYF TGTGCCAGCAGTGAATCTCCCCAAGAGACCCAGTACTTC
TRBJ1-5 - TRBV6-5 - CASSYWGVGQPQHF TGTGCCAGCAGTTACTGGGGGGTGGGTCAGCCCCAGCATTTT
TRBJ2-7 - TRBV6-6 TRBD1 CASSYNTGGVFYEQYF TGTGCCAGCAGTTATAACACAGGGGGCGTGTTCTACGAGCAGTACTTC
TRBJ2-3 once TRBV5-1 - CASSLVRGGTDTQYF TGCGCCAGCAGCTTGGTCCGCGGGGGCACAGATACGCAGTATTTT
TRBJ2-5 - TRBV13 - CASSLSGQQETQYF TGTGCCAGCAGCTTAAGCGGACAGCAAGAGACCCAGTACTTC
TRBJ2-5 - TRBV5-1 TRBD1 CASSFGQGAETQYF TGCGCCAGCAGCTTTGGGCAGGGGGCTGAGACCCAGTACTTC
TRBJ1-5 few TRBV5-6 - CASSRQRAYNQPQHF TGTGCCAGCAGTCGACAGCGCGCCTACAATCAGCCCCAGCATTTT
TRBJ1-5 - TRBV4-1 - CASSQGGQPQHF TGCGCCAGCAGCCAAGGAGGTCAGCCCCAGCATTTT
TRBJ1-1 - TRBV20-1 TRBD1 CSAQGQGATFF TGCAGTGCCCAGGGACAGGGGGCAACTTTCTTT
TRBJ2-7 - TRBV30 TRBD1 CAWTRQGSLYEQYF TGTGCCTGGACAAGACAGGGTTCTTTGTACGAGCAGTACTTC
TRBJ2-1 few TRBV7-9 - CASSPTNEQFF TGTGCCAGCAGCCCGACTAATGAGCAGTTCTTC
TRBJ1-4 - TRBV5-1 TRBD1 CASSSPPGQGPEKLFF TGCGCCAGCAGCTCCCCCCCGGGACAGGGACCTGAAAAACTGTTTTTT
TRBJ2-1 - TRBV4-1 - CASSQDQGAGNEQFF TGCGCCAGCAGCCAAGATCAAGGGGCCGGCAATGAGCAGTTCTTC
TRBJ2-3 - TRBV7-8 TRBD2 CASSLLASGIGTDTQYF TGTGCCAGCAGCTTATTAGCTAGCGGGATTGGCACAGATACGCAGTATTTT
TRBJ1-5 - TRBV4-1 - CASSQDEMGWNNQPQHF TGCGCCAGCAGCCAAGATGAGATGGGGTGGAACAATCAGCCCCAGCATTTT
TRBJ2-5 - TRBV29-1 - CSVEGGRRFETQYF TGCAGCGTTGAAGGTGGTCGGCGTTTTGAGACCCAGTACTTC
TRBJ1-1 - TRBV27 - CASSLQGDTEAFF TGTGCCAGCAGTCTACAGGGTGACACTGAAGCTTTCTTT
TRBJ2-1 - TRBV4-2 TRBD2 CASSQERTSPYNEQFF TGTGCCAGCAGCCAAGAGCGGACTAGCCCCTACAATGAGCAGTTCTTC
TRBJ2-3 - TRBV11-1 TRBD2 CASSPLPSGHSTDTQYF TGTGCCAGCAGTCCCTTGCCTAGCGGGCATAGCACAGATACGCAGTATTTT
TRBJ1-2 - TRBV5-1 - CASSLDGRVFYGYTF TGCGCCAGCAGCTTGGATGGTAGGGTTTTCTATGGCTACACCTTC
TRBJ2-2 once TRBV7-6 - CASSRTVNTGELFF TGTGCCAGCAGCCGGACAGTAAACACCGGGGAGCTGTTTTTT
TRBJ2-5 - TRBV6-5 - CASSYSAYQETQYF TGTGCCAGCAGTTATTCAGCCTACCAAGAGACCCAGTACTTC
TRBJ1-1 - TRBV7-2 - CASSLGRNTEAFF TGTGCCAGCAGCTTAGGGCGGAACACTGAAGCTTTCTTT
TRBJ1-5 few TRBV7-9 - CASSFSPEQPQHF TGTGCCAGCAGCTTCTCCCCGGAGCAGCCCCAGCATTTT
TRBJ2-7 few TRBV2 TRBD1 CASSVPGQLYEQYF TGTGCCAGCAGTGTGCCGGGACAGCTCTACGAGCAGTACTTC
TRBJ2-7 few TRBV7-2 - CASSFPTSLQGYSYEQYF TGTGCCAGCAGCTTCCCCACCTCCTTACAGGGATACTCCTACGAGCAGTACTTC
TRBJ2-7 - TRBV7-9 TRBD1 CASSLGTGVLSYEQYF TGTGCCAGCAGCTTAGGGACAGGGGTTCTTTCCTACGAGCAGTACTTC
TRBJ1-5 - TRBV7-2 - CASSYAYSNQPQHF TGTGCCAGCAGCTATGCCTATAGCAATCAGCCCCAGCATTTT
TRBJ1-2 - TRBV28 - CASSLYDRRNYGYTF TGTGCCAGCAGCCTCTATGATCGGAGAAACTATGGCTACACCTTC
TRBJ2-6 - TRBV19 - CATKAGANVLTF TGTGCCACCAAGGCTGGGGCCAACGTCCTGACTTTC
TRBJ1-5 - TRBV6-6 - CASSYGVAQPQHF TGTGCCAGCAGTTACGGGGTAGCTCAGCCCCAGCATTTT
TRBJ2-5 - TRBV5-4 - CASSSPGRGQETQYF TGTGCCAGCAGCTCCCCGGGGCGGGGACAAGAGACCCAGTACTTC
TRBJ2-7 - TRBV7-9 - CASSSRDTHSYEQYF TGTGCCAGCAGCTCCCGGGACACCCACTCCTACGAGCAGTACTTC
TRBJ1-4 - TRBV7-2 - CASSLRLARRNEKLFF TGTGCCAGCAGCTTACGGTTGGCCAGGCGTAATGAAAAACTGTTTTTT
TRBJ2-7 once TRBV7-2 TRBD2 CASSPSPGGGYEQYF TGTGCCAGCAGCCCGTCCCCCGGCGGGGGGTACGAGCAGTACTTC
TRBJ1-1 - TRBV4-3 TRBD1 CASSQDQGAGVTEAFF TGCGCCAGCAGCCAAGATCAGGGGGCAGGAGTCACTGAAGCTTTCTTT